Shown below are 25 T cell receptor beta chains from a single sample sequenced in a study of graft-versus-host responses after intestinal transplantation. Graft-derived tissue was subjected to processing to liberate intraepithelial and lamina propria lymphocytes. Some clones are missing from TCRdb's copy, which holds only in-frame ones; the method was immunoSEQ multiplex PCR. The sample contains some 14,000 clones, around 64% of which appear only once. Sequencing used ileum tissue, obtained around 690 days after intestinal transplantation. These receptors were taken from a human patient who received an intestinal transplant, so some T cells may come from the graft donor.

This clone was seen once. The chain links TRBV29-1 to TRBJ1-2; TRBD1 matches 7 bases. CDR1 is SQVTM, CDR2 ANQGSEA, per germline. Trimming took 7 bases from V and 4 from J; bases not matched to a gene: 9. CDR3 length: 13 amino acids. CDR3 sequence (DNA): TGCAGCGCTATTCCGGGACAGTCCTATGGCTACACCTTC. It translates to CSAIPGQSYGYTF. Full variable domain (outside the CDR3, taken from reference TRBV29-1 and TRBJ1-2): SAVISQKPSRDICQRGTSLTIQCQVDSQVTMMFWYRQQPGQSLTLIATANQGSEATYESGFVIDKFPISRPNLTFSTLTVSNMSPEDSSIYLCSAIPGQSYGYTFGSGTRLTVV.

The chain couples TRBV10-2 to TRBJ1-4; D might be TRBD1 (6 bases). The CDR3 is made up of 12 amino acids. Germline V gene data show CDR1 as WSHSY and CDR2 as SAAADI. V was shortened by 6 bases and J by 7 bases, with 9 bases between the two germline ends. CDR3 sequence (DNA): TGCGCCAGCAGACAGGGTGGTGAAAAACTGTTTTTT. The encoded protein is CASRQGGEKLFF.

This chain links TRBV5-1 with TRBJ2-7; possible D gene TRBD2, 5 bases. The V gene's germline CDR1 is SGHRS and CDR2 YFSETQ. V was cut by 1 base and J by 2 bases, with 10 bases left in between. The CDR3 sequence is 14 residues long. The CDR3 protein is CASSLTSGTYEQYF. CDR3 bases: TGCGCCAGCAGCTTGACCAGCGGCACCTACGAGCAGTACTTC. Complete variable domain (other parts from reference TRBV5-1 and TRBJ2-7): KAGVTQTPRYLIKTRGQQVTLSCSPISGHRSVSWYQQTPGQGLQFLFEYFSETQRNKGNFPGRFSGRQFSNSRSEMNVSTLELGDSALYLCASSLTSGTYEQYFGPGTRLTVT.

The V call is TRBV7-8, the J call TRBJ1-1; D is possibly TRBD1 (6 bases). V shed 6 bases and J shed 6 bases, with 11 bases lying between them. This CDR3 has 12 amino acids. Germline V gene data show CDR1 as SGHVS and CDR2 as FQNEAQ. The CDR3 region is CASRLGGAEAFF. The CDR3 nucleotides read TGTGCCAGCAGACTAGGGGGAGCTGAAGCTTTCTTT.

CDR3 sequence: CASGVGRLLETQYF. The CDR3 bases are TGTGCCAGTGGCGTTGGGCGACTTCTTGAGACCCAGTACTTC. V gene TRBV2 combines with J gene TRBJ2-5; D is unresolved. The V gene lost 9 bases and the J gene lost 5 bases, with 19 bases spanning the gap. The CDR3 sequence is 14 residues long. Germline CDR1 is SNHLY and CDR2 is FYNNEI.

The chain carries TRBV19 and TRBJ2-2, with a weak D call TRBD1 (5 bases). This CDR3 has 16 amino acids. Trimming removed 2 bases from V and 1 base from J, with 11 bases in between. Germline CDR1 LNHDA, CDR2 SQIVND (reference sequence). The CDR3 loop reads CASSITGALNTGELFF. CDR3 coding DNA: TGTGCCAGTAGTATAACAGGCGCTCTGAACACCGGGGAGCTGTTTTTT.

This rearrangement joins TRBV5-4 to TRBJ2-1, with D tentatively TRBD2 (6 bases). The CDR3 runs 14 residues. Trimming cost V 4 bases and J 5 bases, with 13 bases left between them. Germline CDR1 and CDR2: SGHNT and YYREEE (reference sequence). The CDR3 here is CASSPLGGHNEQFF. The CDR3, as DNA: TGTGCCAGCAGCCCCCTGGGGGGACACAATGAGCAGTTCTTC.

The chain is built from TRBV25-1 and TRBJ1-2; the D gene is possibly TRBD1 (6 bases). The CDR3 loop spans 15 amino acids. Germline V lookup: CDR1 MGHDK, CDR2 SYGVNS. The V gene lost 2 bases and the J gene lost 4 bases, with 14 bases spanning the gap. The CDR3 reads CASSEHGGSSYGYTF. CDR3 sequence (DNA): TGTGCCAGCAGTGAACACGGGGGCAGTTCCTATGGCTACACCTTC.

The genes are TRBV6-5 and TRBJ2-2; 7 bases are a match to TRBD1. After removal of 4 bases from V and 7 bases from J, the junction contained 9 bases not matched to a gene. The CDR3 has 15 residues. Per the germline V gene, CDR1 is MNHEY and CDR2 is SVGAGI. Here the CDR3 reads CASSSGQTNFGELFF. In DNA, the CDR3 is TGTGCCAGCAGTTCGGGACAGACGAATTTCGGGGAGCTGTTTTTT.

The table lists this clone with a few counts. The rearrangement uses TRBV30 and TRBJ2-1; D gene unclear. Germline V gene data show CDR1 as GTSNPN and CDR2 as SVGIG (reference sequence). The CDR3 length is 11 residues. Between the trimmed V and J ends, which lost 1 base and 3 bases, there was a span of 1 base. The CDR3 nucleotides are TGTGCCTGGAGTGACTACAATGAGCAGTTCTTC. The encoded protein is CAWSDYNEQFF.

The rearrangement uses TRBV7-2 and TRBJ1-2; D unresolved. Deletions cut 2 bases from V and 2 bases from J, with 12 bases between. CDR1 and CDR2 from the germline V gene are SGHTA and FQGNSA. The CDR3 has 15 amino acids. This chain's CDR3 is CASSLTGSLNYGYTF. DNA for the CDR3: TGTGCCAGCAGCTTAACGGGAAGCTTGAACTATGGCTACACCTTC.

The sample holds a few counts of this clone. The chain links TRBV5-1 to TRBJ2-2; 9 positions match TRBD1. The germline V gene has CDR1 SGHRS and CDR2 YFSETQ. Losses at the gene ends were 3 bases for V and 10 bases for J; bases not matched to a gene: 7. The CDR3 covers 14 residues. CDR3 sequence: CASSYGQGRLELFF. The CDR3 nucleotides are TGCGCCAGCAGCTACGGACAGGGGCGGCTGGAGCTGTTTTTT.

The rearrangement joins TRBV25-1 to TRBJ2-1; TRBD1 might be the D (6 bases). Germline CDR1 is MGHDK and CDR2 is SYGVNS. This CDR3 has 15 residues. V shed 7 bases and J shed 5 bases, with 18 bases lying between them. CDR3 DNA: TGTGCCAGCACAAAACAGGGTTTTAGGGACAATGAGCAGTTCTTC. This translates into CASTKQGFRDNEQFF.

This clone was seen a few times. This CDR3 reads CASSLNRGEQYF. CDR3 bases: TGTGCCAGCAGCTTGAACAGGGGGGAGCAGTACTTC. The chain uses TRBV5-4 and TRBJ2-7, with 8 nucleotides matching TRBD1. The V segment lost 1 base and the J segment 7 bases; nucleotides outside the gene matches: 1. CDR1 and CDR2 from the germline V gene are SGHNT and YYREEE (reference sequence). The CDR3 length is 12 residues.

V usage is TRBV4-1 and J usage is TRBJ2-7; D is unresolved. Trimming took off 0 bases at V and 6 bases at J, with 12 bases between the two ends. Looked up from germline, CDR1 is MGHRA and CDR2 is YSYEKL. CDR3 length: 14 residues. The CDR3 region has the DNA TGCGCCAGCAGCCAAGACCCCGGTGTCCGCGAGCAGTACTTC. It encodes CASSQDPGVREQYF.

CDR3 coding DNA: TGTGCCTGGAGTGTTTTAGCGGGGAGCACAGATACGCAGTATTTT. This encodes CAWSVLAGSTDTQYF. This sequence joins TRBV30 and TRBJ2-3, with 8 bases fitting TRBD2. V was clipped by 0 bases and J by 0 bases; unmatched bases: 2. Germline V gene lookup returns CDR1 GTSNPN and CDR2 SVGIG (reference sequence). The CDR3 length is 15 residues.

This clone was observed a handful of times. A far larger clone is one base from this, pointing to a likely read error. Additional DNA sequences in this sample encode the identical CDR3. The chain combines TRBV1 with TRBJ2-4; the tabulated D call, TRBD2, remains unverified against the DNA. TRBV1 is described as a pseudogene. This CDR3 contains 17 residues. The CDR3, as DNA: TGCACCAGCAGCCATTACCACCGGGGAGCGGGCAAAAACATTCAGTACTTC. This translates into CTSSHYHRGAGKNIQYF.

This clone has only a few counts. The V gene is TRBV19, the J gene TRBJ1-2; TRBD1 aligns across 8 bases. The CDR3 has 12 amino acids. The V gene's germline CDR1 is LNHDA and CDR2 SQIVND (reference sequence). V gave up 8 bases and J gave up 7 bases; unmatched junction bases: 6. The CDR3 DNA sequence: TGTGCCAGTCAAGACAGGGGCTCTGGCTACACCTTC. Its protein product is CASQDRGSGYTF.

The V and J genes are TRBV11-2 and TRBJ2-7; D call uncertain. CDR1 and CDR2 from the germline V gene are SGHAT and FQNNGV. The CDR3 is 11 amino acids. Trimming left V 5 bases short and J 3 bases short, with 5 bases between. CDR3 nucleotide sequence: TGTGCCAGCAGCCTGGACTACGAGCAGTACTTC. It translates to CASSLDYEQYF.

V is TRBV7-2 and J is TRBJ2-4, with D unclear. Germline V gene sequence: CDR1 SGHTA, CDR2 FQGNSA. Deletions cut 2 bases from V and 3 bases from J, with 5 bases between. The CDR3 totals 13 residues. The CDR3 here is CASSLWGKNIQYF. DNA for the CDR3: TGTGCCAGCAGCTTATGGGGCAAAAACATTCAGTACTTC.

V is TRBV6-1 and J is TRBJ1-2; 7 bases map to TRBD1. This CDR3 has 15 residues. Germline CDR1 is MNHNS and CDR2 is SASEGT. V shed 6 bases and J 4 bases; nucleotides not matched to a gene: 11. CDR3 residues: CASSLETGPLYGYTF. The CDR3 DNA sequence: TGTGCCAGCAGCCTTGAGACAGGGCCTCTCTATGGCTACACCTTC.

The chain is built from TRBV2 and TRBJ2-1; the match to TRBD2 covers 8 bases. The CDR3 loop spans 14 amino acids. Germline CDR1 is SNHLY and CDR2 is FYNNEI. V was clipped by 8 bases and J by 4 bases; unmatched bases: 7. In DNA, the CDR3 is TGTGCCAGCCTTGAGCGGGAGACTTACAATGAGCAGTTCTTC. It encodes CASLERETYNEQFF.

This chain connects TRBV5-4 to TRBJ2-2; 7 nucleotides match TRBD2. This CDR3 is built from 14 residues. The germline CDR1 and CDR2 sequences are SGHNT and YYREEE (reference sequence). J gave up 5 bases and V 2 bases, and 3 bases lay outside the gene matches. The chain's CDR3 is CASSLGLDTGELFF. The CDR3, as DNA: TGTGCCAGCAGCTTAGGACTAGATACCGGGGAGCTGTTTTTT.

The V call is TRBV9, the J call TRBJ1-2; TRBD1 agrees at 8 bases. Germline V CDR1 and CDR2: SGDLS, YYNGEE. This CDR3 has 15 amino acids. V dropped 3 bases and J dropped 4; count of bases not matched to a gene: 8. CDR3 loop: CASSADRGYSYGYTF. The CDR3 bases are TGTGCCAGCAGCGCCGACAGGGGTTACAGCTATGGCTACACCTTC.

Here the CDR3 reads CASSPSDRGNQPQHF. The DNA of the CDR3 is TGTGCCAGCAGTCCCTCGGACAGGGGAAATCAGCCCCAGCATTTT. The chain recombines TRBV28 with TRBJ1-5, with 9 bases that match TRBD1. V shed 5 bases and J 4 bases; nucleotides not matched to a gene: 6. The length of the CDR3 is 15 residues. Germline V gives CDR1 MDHEN, CDR2 SYDVKM.